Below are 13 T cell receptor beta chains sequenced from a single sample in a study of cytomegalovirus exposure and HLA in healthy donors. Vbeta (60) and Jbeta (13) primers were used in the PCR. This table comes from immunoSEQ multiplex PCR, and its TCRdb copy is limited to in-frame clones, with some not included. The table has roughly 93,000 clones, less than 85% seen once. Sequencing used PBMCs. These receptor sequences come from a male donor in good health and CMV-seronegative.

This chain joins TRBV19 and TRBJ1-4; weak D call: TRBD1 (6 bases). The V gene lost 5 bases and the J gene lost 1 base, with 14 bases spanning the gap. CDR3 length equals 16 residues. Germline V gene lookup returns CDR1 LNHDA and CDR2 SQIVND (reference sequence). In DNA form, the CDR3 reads TGTGCCAGTAGTCCAGACAGGATAGGAACTAATGAAAAACTGTTTTTT. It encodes CASSPDRIGTNEKLFF.

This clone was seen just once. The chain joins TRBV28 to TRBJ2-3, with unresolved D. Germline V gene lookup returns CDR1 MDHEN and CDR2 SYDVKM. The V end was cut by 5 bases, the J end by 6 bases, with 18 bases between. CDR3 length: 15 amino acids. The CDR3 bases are TGTGCCAGCAGTCGCAGAGGAAATAGTGTCGATACGCAGTATTTT. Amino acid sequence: CASSRRGNSVDTQYF.

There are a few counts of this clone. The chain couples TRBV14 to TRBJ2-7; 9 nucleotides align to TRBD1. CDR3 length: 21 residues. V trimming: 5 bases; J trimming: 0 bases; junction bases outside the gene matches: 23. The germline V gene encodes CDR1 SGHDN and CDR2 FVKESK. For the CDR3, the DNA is TGTGCCAGCAGCTACTATCGGGGACAGGGAGGGACGCAGGCTACCTCCTACGAGCAGTACTTC. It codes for CASSYYRGQGGTQATSYEQYF. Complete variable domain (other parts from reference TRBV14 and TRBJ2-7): EAGVTQFPSHSVIEKGQTVTLRCDPISGHDNLYWYRRVMGKEIKFLLHFVKESKQDESGMPNNRFLAERTGGTYSTLKVQPAELEDSGVYFCASSYYRGQGGTQATSYEQYFGPGTRLTVT.

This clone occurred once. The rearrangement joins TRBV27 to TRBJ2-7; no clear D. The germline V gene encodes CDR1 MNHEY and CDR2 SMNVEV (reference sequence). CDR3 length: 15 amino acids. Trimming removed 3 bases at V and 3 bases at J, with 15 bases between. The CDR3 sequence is CASSFSELSIYEQYF. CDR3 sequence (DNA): TGTGCCAGCAGTTTTTCTGAACTCTCAATCTACGAGCAGTACTTC.

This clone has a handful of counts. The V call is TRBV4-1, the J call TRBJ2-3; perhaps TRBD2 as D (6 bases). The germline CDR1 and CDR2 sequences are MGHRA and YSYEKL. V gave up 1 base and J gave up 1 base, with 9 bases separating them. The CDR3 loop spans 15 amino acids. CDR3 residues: CASSQGQRGTDTQYF. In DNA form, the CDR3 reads TGCGCCAGCAGCCAAGGACAGCGGGGCACAGATACGCAGTATTTT.

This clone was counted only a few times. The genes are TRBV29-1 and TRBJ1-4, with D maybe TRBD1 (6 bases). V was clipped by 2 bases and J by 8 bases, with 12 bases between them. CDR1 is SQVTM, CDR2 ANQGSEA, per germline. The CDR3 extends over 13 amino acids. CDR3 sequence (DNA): TGCAGCGTTGAAATACAGGGAGAGGAAAAACTGTTTTTT. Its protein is CSVEIQGEEKLFF.

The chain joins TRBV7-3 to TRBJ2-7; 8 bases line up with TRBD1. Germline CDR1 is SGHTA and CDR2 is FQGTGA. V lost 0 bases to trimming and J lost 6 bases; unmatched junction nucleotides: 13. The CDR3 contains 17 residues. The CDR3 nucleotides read TGTGCCAGCAGCTTAACGGCAGGGGGCAGAGGGGTAGGCGAGCAGTACTTC. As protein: CASSLTAGGRGVGEQYF.

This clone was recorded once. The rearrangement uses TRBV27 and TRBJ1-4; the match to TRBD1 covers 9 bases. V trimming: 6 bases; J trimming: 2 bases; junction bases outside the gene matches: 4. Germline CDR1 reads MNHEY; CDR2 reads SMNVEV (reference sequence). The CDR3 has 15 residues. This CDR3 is CASSLTGGTNEKLFF. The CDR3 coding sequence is TGTGCCAGCAGCCTCACAGGGGGCACTAATGAAAAACTGTTTTTT.

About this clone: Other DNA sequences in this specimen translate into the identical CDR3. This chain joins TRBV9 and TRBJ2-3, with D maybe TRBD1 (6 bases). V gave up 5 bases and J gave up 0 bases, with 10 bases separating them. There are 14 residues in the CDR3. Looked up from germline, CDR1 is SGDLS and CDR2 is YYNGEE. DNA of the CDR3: TGTGCCAGCAGTGCGGACAGAAGCACAGATACGCAGTATTTT. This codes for CASSADRSTDTQYF.

CDR3 nucleotides: TGCGCCAGCAGTCCTATACTAGCGGGAGGGTCCGGTGAGCAGTTCTTC. Amino acids: CASSPILAGGSGEQFF. The chain links TRBV5-1 to TRBJ2-1; 13 bases agree with TRBD2. The ends lost 5 bases at V and 9 bases at J; junction bases unmatched: 11. The CDR3 has 16 amino acids. Germline V gives CDR1 SGHRS, CDR2 YFSETQ.

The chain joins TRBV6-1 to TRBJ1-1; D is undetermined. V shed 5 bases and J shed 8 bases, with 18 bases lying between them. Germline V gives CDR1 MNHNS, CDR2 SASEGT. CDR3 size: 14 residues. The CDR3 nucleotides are TGTGCCAGCAGTCAATCTGGAGATTTTCGAGAAGCTTTCTTT. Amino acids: CASSQSGDFREAFF.

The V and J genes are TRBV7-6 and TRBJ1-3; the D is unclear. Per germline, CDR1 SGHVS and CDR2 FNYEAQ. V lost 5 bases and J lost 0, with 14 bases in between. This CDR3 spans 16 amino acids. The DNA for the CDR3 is TGTGCCAGCAGCCCACGACCGGGGTTCTCTGGAAACACCATATATTTT. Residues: CASSPRPGFSGNTIYF.

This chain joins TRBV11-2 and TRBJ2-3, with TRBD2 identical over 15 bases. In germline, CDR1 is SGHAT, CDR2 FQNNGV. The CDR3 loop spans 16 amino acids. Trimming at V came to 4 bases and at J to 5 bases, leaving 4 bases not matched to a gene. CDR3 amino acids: CASSSGTSGRLDTQYF. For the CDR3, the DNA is TGTGCCAGCAGCTCAGGGACTAGCGGGAGGTTAGATACGCAGTATTTT. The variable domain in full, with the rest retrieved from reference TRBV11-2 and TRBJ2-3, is EAGVAQSPRYKIIEKRQSVAFWCNPISGHATLYWYQQILGQGPKLLIQFQNNGVVDDSQLPKDRFSAERLKGVDSTLKIQPAKLEDSAVYLCASSSGTSGRLDTQYFGPGTRLTVL.